This entry is about one T cell receptor (beta chain). Its target is unknown. The data were taken from a study of T cell responses to AZD1222 COVID-19 vaccine. Study findings and constraints: Spike-specific TCR breadth and depth grew following two AZD1222 doses. Donors in the cohort were predominantly white British and more often female, and clonal diversity was possibly underestimated. There were vaccine-associated CD4 TCRs across spike, dominant at 160-218 and 743-854. Variant regions that are unmutated are reportedly the target of nearly half of spike-specific TCRs.

Generated by immunoSEQ multiplex PCR, the TCRdb table keeps only in-frame clones and is missing some. Of roughly 100,000 clones in the sample, approximately 90% were seen once. Trimming cost V 6 bases and J 2 bases, with 13 bases left between them. The CDR3 runs 15 residues. In germline, CDR1 is SNHLY, CDR2 FYNNEI. This TCR came from an adult who received the AZD1222 COVID-19 vaccine. The specimen was peripheral blood, collected 28 days after the second AZD1222 dose. The rearrangement joins TRBV2 to TRBJ2-2; weak D call: TRBD2 (5 bases). The CDR3 DNA sequence: TGTGCCAGCAGCATCGACTACTACAACACCGGGGAGCTGTTTTTT. Protein product: CASSIDYYNTGELFF.